Listed below are T cell receptor beta chains from one sample, sequenced in a study of T cell responses to AZD1222 COVID-19 vaccine. The assay was immunoSEQ multiplex PCR, and TCRdb's table has in-frame clones only and misses some. The table has some 150,000 clones, less than 90% seen once. Source: peripheral blood, taken after recovery from COVID-19. Receptors originate from an adult who had recovered from COVID-19. CDR3s include the opening cysteine and the closing phenylalanine or tryptophan. The D gene is left open where the match is weak. The size entry is marked missing in some rows and otherwise reads once, few, many or a size class.

.,TRBJ1-1,TRBD1,TRBV2,CASSTPGQGLLNTEAFF,TGTGCCAGCAGTACTCCGGGACAGGGTCTTTTGAACACTGAAGCTTTCTTT
.,TRBJ2-2,.,TRBV19,CASSQGLAPNTGELFF,TGTGCCAGTAGCCAGGGCCTCGCTCCGAACACCGGGGAGCTGTTTTTT
.,TRBJ1-1,.,TRBV9,CASSAYRNTEAFF,TGTGCCAGCAGCGCCTATAGGAACACTGAAGCTTTCTTT
once,TRBJ1-6,TRBD1,TRBV6-5,CASSTRTGGGSPLHF,TGTGCCAGCAGTACTCGGACAGGGGGCGGTTCACCCCTCCACTTT
.,TRBJ1-5,.,TRBV28,CASSLRGPNQPQHF,TGTGCCAGCAGTTTAAGGGGTCCCAATCAGCCCCAGCATTTT
.,TRBJ1-4,TRBD1,TRBV5-1,CASSYSPGQQDLNEKLFF,TGCGCCAGCAGCTATTCCCCGGGACAGCAGGACCTGAATGAAAAACTGTTTTTT
once,TRBJ1-3,TRBD1,TRBV18,CASSPSQGASGNTIYF,TGTGCCAGCTCACCAAGCCAGGGGGCGTCCGGAAACACCATATATTTT
.,TRBJ2-3,.,TRBV7-2,CASSPERRTDTQYF,TGTGCCAGCAGCCCCGAACGGCGCACAGATACGCAGTATTTT
.,TRBJ2-2,.,TRBV4-2,CASSQGIAEWNTGELFF,TGTGCCAGCAGCCAAGGTATTGCGGAGTGGAACACCGGGGAGCTGTTTTTT
.,TRBJ1-2,.,TRBV5-1,CASSLEGQRSPSHGYTF,TGCGCCAGCAGCTTGGAAGGACAGCGGAGCCCCTCTCATGGCTACACCTTC
once,TRBJ1-2,.,TRBV27,CASSLMGGIGGYTF,TGTGCCAGCAGTTTAATGGGGGGGATCGGTGGCTACACCTTC
.,TRBJ1-2,.,TRBV3-1/TRBV3-2,CASSRMDKRPYGYTF,TGTGCCAGCAGCCGCATGGACAAGCGGCCCTATGGCTACACCTTC
.,TRBJ1-4,.,TRBV3-1/TRBV3-2,CASSQETRGEKLFF,TGTGCCAGCAGCCAAGAGACGAGAGGTGAAAAACTGTTTTTT
.,TRBJ2-3,TRBD2,TRBV25-1,CASSGGLAGGHTDTQYF,TGTGCCAGCAGTGGGGGACTAGCGGGAGGACACACAGATACGCAGTATTTT
.,TRBJ2-5,TRBD1,TRBV27,CASSFERTGSETQYF,TGTGCCAGCAGTTTCGAGAGGACAGGGTCAGAGACCCAGTACTTC